The 16 T cell receptor beta chains reported below all come from one sample, sequenced in a study of T cells after yellow fever vaccination. TCRdb reanalysed the 5' RACE reads using MiXCR and keeps one entry per CDR3 protein. The profile shows roughly 320,000 distinct CDR3 sequences, approximately 12% of them singletons. The source material was CD4+ T cells sorted from PBMCs, sampled 45 days after the yellow fever booster vaccination. Source of these receptors: a man aged 18 to 30 who received the YFV17D yellow fever vaccine.

This clonotype was found many times. The chain links TRBV4-2 to TRBJ2-7; no firm D call. Germline CDR1 reads LGHNA; CDR2 reads YNFKEQ. This CDR3 is 14 amino acids long. V shed 0 bases and J shed 0 bases, with 6 bases lying between them. The CDR3 coding sequence is TGTGCCAGCAGCCAAGATTCTAGCTCCTACGAGCAGTACTTC. Protein product: CASSQDSSSYEQYF.

The chain is built from TRBV18 and TRBJ2-4; no reliable D call. This CDR3 is 14 amino acids long. Trimming took 3 bases from V and 2 from J, leaving 8 bases between them. The germline V gene has CDR1 KGHSH and CDR2 LQKENI. The CDR3 region has the DNA TGTGCCAGCTCACCGATAGGGACCAAAAACATTCAGTACTTC. This gives the protein CASSPIGTKNIQYF. The whole variable domain, filled in from reference TRBV18 and TRBJ2-4, reads NAGVMQNPRHLVRRRGQEARLRCSPMKGHSHVYWYRQLPEEGLKFMVYLQKENIIDESGMPKERFSAEFPKEGPSILRIQQVVRGDSAAYFCASSPIGTKNIQYFGAGTRLSVL.

This clonotype has a handful of counts. V and J are TRBV11-3 and TRBJ2-2; D is undetermined. From germline, CDR1 is SGHNT and CDR2 YENEEA. This CDR3 has 14 residues. The V and J ends lost 0 bases and 1 base respectively, with 3 bases between them. This chain's CDR3 is CASSLDMNTGELFF. The CDR3, as DNA: TGTGCCAGCAGCTTAGACATGAACACCGGGGAGCTGTTTTTT.

This clonotype has ten or more counts. The chain recombines TRBV10-3 with TRBJ2-7; 10 bases match TRBD2. V trimming: 0 bases; J trimming: 0 bases; junction bases outside the gene matches: 5. Germline V gene lookup returns CDR1 ENHRY and CDR2 SYGVKD. The CDR3 runs 17 residues. Here the CDR3 reads CAISESLAGDHSYEQYF. Written as DNA, the CDR3 is TGTGCCATCAGTGAGTCGCTAGCGGGGGACCACTCCTACGAGCAGTACTTC.

The rearrangement links TRBV3-1 to TRBJ2-7; TRBD1 agrees at 7 bases. Per the germline V gene, CDR1 is LGHDT and CDR2 is YNNKEL (reference sequence). This CDR3 has 15 amino acids. Germline trimming cut 1 base from V and 5 bases from J; bases unmatched to any gene: 8. DNA of the CDR3: TGTGCCAGCAGCCAAGGGGGAGCAGGGGGAAACGAGCAGTACTTC. As protein: CASSQGGAGGNEQYF.

This clonotype has ten or more counts. The chain employs TRBV5-1 and TRBJ2-6; D is possibly TRBD1 (7 bases). V was shortened by 9 bases and J by 0 bases, with 10 bases between the two germline ends. This CDR3 region has 14 residues. Germline V gene data show CDR1 as SGHRS and CDR2 as YFSETQ. The CDR3 loop is CATRDSSGANVLTF. Here the CDR3 DNA reads TGCGCCACGCGGGACAGCTCTGGGGCCAACGTCCTGACTTTC.

This clonotype was observed many times. The genes are TRBV29-1 and TRBJ1-5; 10 bases are a match to TRBD1. With V trimmed by 5 bases and J by 5 bases, 6 bases remained unmatched. Germline values: CDR1 SQVTM, CDR2 ANQGSEA. The CDR3 has 14 amino acids. Here the CDR3 reads CSVTGTGVDQPQHF. The CDR3 DNA follows: TGCAGCGTTACCGGGACAGGGGTCGATCAGCCCCAGCATTTT.

The V gene is TRBV3-1, the J gene TRBJ2-4; 10 bases match TRBD2. The V gene end was trimmed by 1 base and the J gene end by 10 bases; junction bases not matched to a gene: 4. This CDR3 is 14 amino acids long. The germline V gene has CDR1 LGHDT and CDR2 YNNKEL (reference sequence). CDR3 region: CASSQGTSGLIQYF. Written as DNA, the CDR3 is TGTGCCAGCAGCCAAGGGACTAGCGGACTGATTCAGTACTTC. Together with reference TRBV3-1 and TRBJ2-4, the CDR3 gives the full variable domain: DTAVSQTPKYLVTQMGNDKSIKCEQNLGHDTMYWYKQDSKKFLKIMFSYNNKELIINETVPNRFSPKSPDKAHLNLHINSLELGDSAVYFCASSQGTSGLIQYFGAGTRLSVL.

The chain links TRBV2 to TRBJ2-3; D unresolved. The CDR3 has 14 residues. V was pared by 4 bases and J by 3 bases, with 11 bases between. Germline V CDR1 and CDR2: SNHLY, FYNNEI. The CDR3 region is CASSALEGTDTQYF. DNA of the CDR3: TGTGCCAGCAGTGCCCTGGAAGGAACAGATACGCAGTATTTT.

This clonotype was detected a few times. V and J are TRBV19 and TRBJ1-1, with D tentatively TRBD1 (6 bases). V was clipped by 4 bases and J by 1 base, with 13 bases between them. This CDR3 spans 15 amino acids. CDR1 and CDR2 from the germline V gene are LNHDA and SQIVND (reference sequence). DNA of the CDR3: TGTGCCAGTAGTACCTTACAGGGATGGAACACTGAAGCTTTCTTT. Translated, it gives CASSTLQGWNTEAFF.

The rearrangement joins TRBV7-2 to TRBJ2-1; D is possibly TRBD2 (5 bases). The germline CDR1 and CDR2 sequences are SGHTA and FQGNSA. Trimming left V 1 base short and J 5 bases short, with 9 bases between. CDR3 length equals 14 residues. The CDR3 is CASSLVDSNNEQFF. The CDR3 DNA is TGTGCCAGCAGCTTAGTGGACTCAAACAATGAGCAGTTCTTC.

The V call is TRBV20-1, the J call TRBJ2-3, with 8 bases identical to TRBD2. Trimming removed 7 bases from V and 2 bases from J; junction bases left unmatched: 2. The CDR3 extends over 12 amino acids. Germline loops: CDR1 DFQATT, CDR2 SNEGSKA (reference sequence). The CDR3 here is CSVAGTTDTQYF. CDR3 DNA sequence: TGCAGTGTAGCGGGGACCACAGATACGCAGTATTTT.

This clonotype was counted a few times. This sequence joins TRBV2 and TRBJ2-1; 8 nucleotides agree with TRBD2. Germline trimming cut 6 bases from V and 0 bases from J; bases unmatched to any gene: 7. The CDR3 loop spans 16 amino acids. CDR1 SNHLY and CDR2 FYNNEI come from the germline V gene. In nucleotides, the CDR3 is TGTGCCAGCAGCGGTAGCGGGACGGGCTCCTACAATGAGCAGTTCTTC. Its translation is CASSGSGTGSYNEQFF.

This clonotype was seen a few times. The rearrangement links TRBV7-2 to TRBJ2-1; TRBD2 is a possible D gene (6 bases). The CDR3 sequence is 13 residues long. Trimming left V 2 bases short and J 8 bases short, with 10 bases between. Germline CDR1 is SGHTA and CDR2 is FQGNSA. The CDR3: CASSLMSGDEQFF. The CDR3 nucleotides read TGTGCCAGCAGCTTAATGTCGGGGGATGAGCAGTTCTTC.

This chain connects TRBV7-2 to TRBJ2-5; D gene uncertain. Germline V CDR1 and CDR2: SGHTA, FQGNSA. Trimming removed 4 bases at V and 5 bases at J, with 8 bases between. The CDR3 runs to 12 residues. The CDR3 here is CASSSGPETQYF. Written as DNA, the CDR3 is TGTGCCAGCAGCTCCGGACCTGAGACCCAGTACTTC.

In its sample, this clonotype was seen many times. The chain joins TRBV6-2 or TRBV6-3 to TRBJ2-1, with 7 positions matching TRBD1. The CDR3 loop spans 14 amino acids. The ends lost 5 bases at V and 3 bases at J; junction bases unmatched: 4. CDR1 is MNHEY, CDR2 SVGEGT, per germline. The CDR3 DNA is TGTGCCAGCAGTGACAGGGACAACTACAATGAGCAGTTCTTC. This encodes CASSDRDNYNEQFF.